The 25 T cell receptor beta chains below were found in one sample sequenced in a study of T cells in Graves' hyperthyroidism and ophthalmopathy. RNA transcripts gave rise to amplified TCR beta CDR3 regions. Initially, a first-round RT-PCR of the TCR CDR3 employed the HTBI primer set. TCRdb called the multiplex PCR reads again in MiXCR, with one record for every CDR3 protein. Of some 490,000 distinct CDR3 sequences detected, 22% appear once; the ten largest clones hold approximately 49%. The sequencing sample was made of blood. These receptors were taken from a woman between 70 and 85 years old with Graves' ophthalmopathy.

There are a few counts of this clonotype. The chain combines TRBV7-9 with TRBJ1-1; possible D gene TRBD1, 5 bases. The germline V gene has CDR1 SEHNR and CDR2 FQNEAQ (reference sequence). The CDR3 runs to 13 residues. V was clipped by 7 bases and J by 4 bases, with 13 bases between them. For the CDR3, the DNA is TGTGCCAGCACCCCCAGGGTAGGCACTGAAGCTTTCTTT. Protein product: CASTPRVGTEAFF. The variable domain in full, with the rest retrieved from reference TRBV7-9 and TRBJ1-1, is DTGVSQNPRHKITKRGQNVTFRCDPISEHNRLYWYRQTLGQGPEFLTYFQNEAQLEKSRLLSDRFSAERPKGSFSTLEIQRTEQGDSAMYLCASTPRVGTEAFFGQGTRLTVV.

V gene TRBV6-1 combines with J gene TRBJ2-3; D may be TRBD2 (5 bases). The length of the CDR3 is 15 residues. The germline gives CDR1 MNHNS, CDR2 SASEGT. Between the trimmed V and J ends, which lost 5 bases and 2 bases, there was a span of 14 bases. This chain's CDR3 is CASSSGGSPTDTQYF. As DNA, the CDR3 is TGTGCCAGCAGTTCGGGCGGGTCCCCCACAGATACGCAGTATTTT.

The chain carries TRBV6-2 or TRBV6-3 and TRBJ1-5; no clear D gene. The CDR3 has 13 amino acids. CDR1 MNHEY and CDR2 SVGEGT come from the germline V gene. V was shortened by 8 bases and J by 1 base, with 9 bases between the two germline ends. In nucleotides, the CDR3 is TGTGCCAGCCAGAGGACGAGCAATCAGCCCCAGCATTTT. Translated, it gives CASQRTSNQPQHF.

V usage is TRBV12-3 or TRBV12-4 and J usage is TRBJ2-1; tentatively, D is TRBD2 (6 bases). V lost 6 bases, J lost 7 bases, and 22 bases lay in between. CDR3 length equals 16 residues. Here the CDR3 DNA reads TGTGCCAGCAGGACCGACGCCGGGAGACATCGGAATGAGCAGTTCTTC. This encodes CASRTDAGRHRNEQFF.

This chain uses TRBV7-8 with TRBJ1-5, with a weak D call TRBD1 (5 bases). CDR3 length: 15 residues. In germline, CDR1 is SGHVS, CDR2 FQNEAQ. The V gene lost 7 bases and the J gene lost 1 base, with 14 bases spanning the gap. The DNA for the CDR3 is TGTGCCAGCAACCCCTCGGGGGGGAGCAATCAGCCCCAGCATTTT. Translating gives CASNPSGGSNQPQHF.

The rearrangement links TRBV20-1 to TRBJ2-1; 7 nucleotides match TRBD2. Trimming removed 5 bases from V and 6 bases from J; junction bases left unmatched: 7. The germline gives CDR1 DFQATT, CDR2 SNEGSKA (reference sequence). The CDR3 covers 13 residues. The CDR3 DNA is TGCAGTGCTTCACGGACTAGATCCAATGAGCAGTTCTTC. This sequence encodes CSASRTRSNEQFF.

The chain couples TRBV30 to TRBJ2-1; D gene uncertain. Trimming took 5 bases from V and 9 from J, leaving 17 bases between them. This CDR3 comprises 13 residues. The germline gives CDR1 GTSNPN, CDR2 SVGIG (reference sequence). The CDR3 DNA reads TGTGCCTGGGCCGGGCCTTCGTGGGGTGAGCAGTTCTTC. Its translation is CAWAGPSWGEQFF.

In the case of this clonotype: This may stem from a read error, because a much larger clone lies one nucleotide away. The rearrangement uses TRBV11-2 and TRBJ1-2; no definite D call. Trimming left V 4 bases short and J 4 bases short, with 13 bases between. This CDR3 comprises 14 residues. The germline gives CDR1 SGHAT, CDR2 FQNNGV. In nucleotides, the CDR3 is TGTGCCAGCAGCTACGGGCCGACATCCTATGGCTACACCTTC. This codes for CASSYGPTSYGYTF.

In this sample, this clonotype turned up a few times. CDR3 bases: TGTGCCAGTAGTAAGGCCAGCAATCAGCCCCAGCATTTT. This sequence encodes CASSKASNQPQHF. This chain joins TRBV19 and TRBJ1-5, with unresolved D. This CDR3 region has 13 residues. V was pared by 4 bases and J by 1 base, with 5 bases between. The germline V gene encodes CDR1 LNHDA and CDR2 SQIVND (reference sequence).

The chain employs TRBV28 and TRBJ1-3, with D unclear. Per the germline V gene, CDR1 is MDHEN and CDR2 is SYDVKM. The CDR3 is 12 residues long. Trimming left V 10 bases short and J 4 bases short, with 11 bases between. The CDR3 protein is CATRGRGNTIYF. The CDR3 bases are TGTGCCACTCGTGGGAGGGGAAACACCATATATTTT. The entire variable domain, with the rest obtained from reference TRBV28 and TRBJ1-3, is as follows: DVKVTQSSRYLVKRTGEKVFLECVQDMDHENMFWYRQDPGLGLRLIYFSYDVKMKEKGDIPEGYSVSREKKERFSLILESASTNQTSMYLCATRGRGNTIYFGEGSWLTVV.

Written as DNA, the CDR3 is TGCAGTGCTGGCTCCTCCGACTATGTTACAGATACGCAGTATTTT. It specifies CSAGSSDYVTDTQYF. This chain joins TRBV20-1 and TRBJ2-3; maybe TRBD2 (5 bases). The CDR3 runs to 15 residues. The V gene lost 5 bases and the J gene lost 3 bases, with 18 bases spanning the gap. Germline V gene sequence: CDR1 DFQATT, CDR2 SNEGSKA (reference sequence).

This clonotype has just a few counts. The chain joins TRBV24-1 to TRBJ1-2; D not certain. V lost 0 bases and J lost 8, with 15 bases in between. There are 15 residues in the CDR3. The germline V gene has CDR1 KGHDR and CDR2 SFDVKD. This chain's CDR3 is CATSDLNRSGAGYTF. CDR3 coding DNA: TGTGCCACCAGTGATTTGAATCGGTCCGGCGCGGGCTACACCTTC.

In this sample, this clonotype turned up a few times. This rearrangement joins TRBV29-1 to TRBJ1-2; D is uncertain. CDR1 and CDR2 from the germline V gene are SQVTM and ANQGSEA. Trimming took off 2 bases at V and 2 bases at J, with 6 bases between the two ends. This CDR3 is 12 amino acids long. CDR3 sequence reads: CSVESANYGYTF. CDR3 nucleotides: TGCAGCGTTGAATCAGCAAACTATGGCTACACCTTC.

This clonotype was seen once. J is TRBJ2-3 and V is TRBV9; 10 bases are shared with TRBD2. CDR1 and CDR2 (germline): SGDLS, YYNGEE. The ends lost 2 bases at V and 6 bases at J; junction bases unmatched: 9. The CDR3 length is 16 residues. CDR3 in amino acids: CASSVGTSAQGDTQYF. The DNA of the CDR3 is TGTGCCAGCAGCGTGGGGACTAGCGCACAAGGGGATACGCAGTATTTT.

Notes on this clonotype: One end of the junction is discordant with germline, which a read error may explain. The V gene is TRBV7-2, the J gene TRBJ2-7, with 10 bases that match TRBD2. The CDR3 runs to 16 residues. Germline assignment: CDR1 SGHTA and CDR2 FQGNSA. The CDR3 coding sequence is TGTGCCAGCAGCCAAGATCGGCTAGCGGGAGAATACGGGCAGTACTTC. Amino acid sequence: CASSQDRLAGEYGQYF.

This clonotype turned up a few times. The CDR3 loop is CASSVGGGTGRNQPQHF. DNA of the CDR3: TGTGCCAGCAGCGTAGGGGGGGGGACAGGAAGAAATCAGCCCCAGCATTTT. This chain links TRBV7-9 with TRBJ1-5; 8 bases agree with TRBD1. The CDR3 has 17 amino acids. Trimming took 5 bases from V and 4 from J; bases not matched to a gene: 13. The germline V gene has CDR1 SEHNR and CDR2 FQNEAQ (reference sequence).

There are a few counts of this clonotype. The chain links TRBV24-1 to TRBJ2-1, with 16 bases fitting TRBD2. Germline values: CDR1 KGHDR, CDR2 SFDVKD. Trimming took 3 bases from V and 10 from J; bases not matched to a gene: 5. The CDR3 sequence is 16 residues long. CDR3 protein: CATSDRGLAGGLEQFF. The CDR3 DNA reads as TGTGCCACCAGTGATCGGGGACTAGCGGGAGGGTTAGAGCAGTTCTTC.

This clonotype was seen many times. J is TRBJ2-7 and V is TRBV6-2 or TRBV6-3; 11 positions agree with TRBD1. Per the germline V gene, CDR1 is MNHEY and CDR2 is SVGEGT. This CDR3 spans 15 amino acids. V lost 5 bases to trimming and J lost 3 bases; unmatched junction nucleotides: 6. The CDR3 loop reads CASSPGQGAIYEQYF. CDR3 coding DNA: TGTGCCAGCAGTCCTGGACAGGGGGCCATCTACGAGCAGTACTTC.

The rearrangement joins TRBV7-9 to TRBJ1-1; D unresolved. Germline V CDR1 and CDR2: SEHNR, FQNEAQ (reference sequence). The CDR3 totals 15 residues. Trimming pared 6 bases from V and 0 bases from J, leaving 14 bases between. As DNA, the CDR3 is TGTGCCAGCAGTTTTCACTTACAGATGAACACTGAAGCTTTCTTT. This gives the protein CASSFHLQMNTEAFF.

J is TRBJ2-4 and V is TRBV5-1; no definite D call. This CDR3 contains 13 residues. Deletions cut 5 bases from V and 7 bases from J, with 13 bases between. Germline V lookup: CDR1 SGHRS, CDR2 YFSETQ. The chain's CDR3 is CASRAGSGNIQYF. The CDR3 DNA reads TGCGCCAGCAGGGCAGGTTCTGGTAACATTCAGTACTTC.

The table lists this clonotype with a few counts. V usage is TRBV2 and J usage is TRBJ2-7; D is perhaps TRBD2 (5 bases). The germline V gene has CDR1 SNHLY and CDR2 FYNNEI. CDR3 size: 14 residues. Trimming cost V 5 bases and J 0 bases, with 11 bases left between them. The CDR3 spells CASSKRISSYEQYF. Written as DNA, the CDR3 is TGTGCCAGCAGTAAGCGGATCAGCTCCTACGAGCAGTACTTC.

This rearrangement joins TRBV27 to TRBJ2-7, with TRBD1 matching over 9 bases. The CDR3 runs 14 residues. Losses at the gene ends were 2 bases for V and 5 bases for J; bases not matched to a gene: 4. Germline values: CDR1 MNHEY, CDR2 SMNVEV (reference sequence). The CDR3 DNA follows: TGTGCCAGCAGTTTAGGGACAGGGCACGACGAGCAGTACTTC. Amino acids: CASSLGTGHDEQYF.

The genes are TRBV30 and TRBJ2-2; TRBD1 matches 7 bases. The CDR3 sequence is 13 residues long. Unmatched junction bases numbered 1, after V lost 5 bases and J lost 1 base. The germline V gene has CDR1 GTSNPN and CDR2 SVGIG (reference sequence). CDR3 DNA sequence: TGTGCCTGGGGACAGGTGAACACCGGGGAGCTGTTTTTT. Protein sequence: CAWGQVNTGELFF.

This clonotype was observed many times. The chain couples TRBV28 to TRBJ2-3; 11 bases agree with TRBD1. Germline CDR1 reads MDHEN; CDR2 reads SYDVKM. V shed 5 bases, J shed 4 bases, and the junction held 11 bases outside the gene matches. This CDR3 has 17 residues. For the CDR3, the DNA is TGTGCCAGCAGTATTAACCAATGGACAGGGGGCGCAGATACGCAGTATTTT. It specifies CASSINQWTGGADTQYF.

The gene calls are TRBV24-1 and TRBJ2-1; no firm D call. Germline V gene data show CDR1 as KGHDR and CDR2 as SFDVKD. This CDR3 region has 12 residues. Between the trimmed V and J ends, which lost 8 bases and 9 bases, there was a span of 13 bases. CDR3 in amino acids: CATKAPTGEQFF. The CDR3, as DNA: TGTGCCACCAAAGCCCCTACGGGTGAGCAGTTCTTC.